A selection of T cell receptor beta chains follows, all from one sample in a study of molecular identifiers for immune sequencing clone quantification. MiXCR, run by TCRdb on the PCR reads, gives a single entry per CDR3 protein. Of some 580,000 distinct CDR3 sequences in the sample, less than 30% were seen once. Sequenced: naive CD8+ T cells from blood, with Jurkat cell RNA spiked in. The receptors here all came from a human donor in good health. Some libraries in this study had Jurkat cell RNA spiked in. The CDR3 runs from the conserved cysteine through the conserved F or W. Each record gives: clone size, J gene, V gene, D gene, CDR3 protein, CDR3 DNA. A D gene is named only where the DNA matches it firmly. Only part of the rows carry a size: once, few, many, or a class if the clone is expanded.

size: many; J: TRBJ1-1; V: TRBV6-5; D: NA; CDR3: CASSRGWNTEAFF; DNA: TGTGCCAGCAGTCGGGGGTGGAACACTGAAGCTTTCTTT
size: NA; J: TRBJ2-7; V: TRBV2; D: NA; CDR3: CASTGDGASEQYF; DNA: TGTGCCAGCACCGGGGACGGAGCCTCCGAGCAGTACTTC
size: many; J: TRBJ1-1; V: TRBV4-3; D: NA; CDR3: CASSQVTGATEAFF; DNA: TGCGCCAGCAGCCAAGTTACGGGGGCAACTGAAGCTTTCTTT
size: many; J: TRBJ1-5; V: TRBV10-2; D: TRBD1; CDR3: CASSELLTGRLRHQPQHF; DNA: TGCGCCAGCAGTGAGTTATTGACAGGGCGATTACGCCATCAGCCCCAGCATTTT
size: many; J: TRBJ1-2; V: TRBV19; D: NA; CDR3: CASSISAVLDGYTF; DNA: TGTGCCAGTAGTATTAGTGCGGTCTTAGACGGCTACACCTTC
size: many; J: TRBJ2-7; V: TRBV5-1; D: TRBD1; CDR3: CASSWTGNVFEQYF; DNA: TGCGCCAGCAGCTGGACAGGTAATGTGTTCGAGCAGTACTTC
size: NA; J: TRBJ2-7; V: TRBV19; D: NA; CDR3: CASSPARAYEQYF; DNA: TGTGCCAGTAGCCCAGCCAGGGCCTACGAGCAGTACTTC
size: many; J: TRBJ2-3; V: TRBV5-1; D: TRBD2; CDR3: CASSHSSGGALGDTQYF; DNA: TGCGCCAGCAGCCACTCTAGCGGGGGCGCCCTCGGAGATACGCAGTATTTT
size: few; J: TRBJ2-7; V: TRBV27; D: NA; CDR3: CASRGRGHHEQYF; DNA: TGTGCCAGCCGAGGGAGGGGGCACCACGAGCAGTACTTC
size: few; J: TRBJ2-7; V: TRBV28; D: NA; CDR3: CATGTHSYEQYF; DNA: TGTGCCACCGGGACGCATTCCTACGAGCAGTACTTC
size: few; J: TRBJ2-1; V: TRBV6-2/TRBV6-3; D: TRBD1; CDR3: CASSSRTGVMDEQFF; DNA: TGTGCCAGCAGTTCGAGGACAGGGGTAATGGATGAGCAGTTCTTC
size: NA; J: TRBJ2-7; V: TRBV7-9; D: NA; CDR3: CASSPSETYEQYF; DNA: TGTGCCAGCAGCCCCAGCGAGACCTACGAGCAGTACTTC
size: NA; J: TRBJ2-7; V: TRBV28; D: NA; CDR3: CASSLRGPSYEHYF; DNA: TGTGCCAGCAGTTTACGGGGGCCTTCCTACGAGCATTACTTC
size: NA; J: TRBJ1-2; V: TRBV5-1; D: TRBD1; CDR3: CASSAAGGQNYGYTF; DNA: TGCGCCAGCAGCGCGGCGGGGGGACAGAACTATGGCTACACCTTC
size: NA; J: TRBJ2-5; V: TRBV12-3/TRBV12-4; D: NA; CDR3: CASSSLLQEETQYF; DNA: TGTGCCAGCAGTTCATTGTTACAGGAAGAGACCCAGTACTTC
size: many; J: TRBJ2-3; V: TRBV9; D: NA; CDR3: CASNVDGLTDTQYF; DNA: TGTGCCAGCAACGTAGACGGACTCACAGATACGCAGTATTTT
size: NA; J: TRBJ1-6; V: TRBV10-2; D: TRBD1; CDR3: CASRTGAPYSPLHF; DNA: TGCGCCAGTCGGACAGGGGCCCCCTATTCACCCCTCCACTTT
size: many; J: TRBJ2-2; V: TRBV29-1; D: NA; CDR3: CSVLQTGELFF; DNA: TGCAGCGTCTTGCAAACCGGGGAGCTGTTTTTT
size: NA; J: TRBJ2-7; V: TRBV19; D: TRBD1; CDR3: CASSIQTGWNYEQYF; DNA: TGTGCCAGTAGTATACAGACAGGGTGGAACTACGAGCAGTACTTC
size: many; J: TRBJ2-1; V: TRBV20-1; D: NA; CDR3: CSARDHSRDNEQFF; DNA: TGCAGTGCTAGAGATCACTCCAGGGACAATGAGCAGTTCTTC
size: many; J: TRBJ2-1; V: TRBV6-5; D: TRBD2; CDR3: CASSYASPSGSSYNEQFF; DNA: TGTGCCAGCAGTTACGCTTCACCTAGCGGGAGCTCCTACAATGAGCAGTTCTTC
size: many; J: TRBJ1-1; V: TRBV5-1; D: NA; CDR3: CASSLISGGIEAFF; DNA: TGCGCCAGCAGCTTGATCTCAGGCGGAATTGAAGCTTTCTTT
size: NA; J: TRBJ2-7; V: TRBV7-8; D: TRBD1; CDR3: CASSLGFAGGSFYEQYF; DNA: TGTGCCAGCAGCTTAGGTTTCGCAGGGGGCTCTTTTTACGAGCAGTACTTC
size: NA; J: TRBJ2-3; V: TRBV6-5; D: NA; CDR3: CASSYDDGSTDTQYF; DNA: TGTGCCAGCAGTTACGATGACGGAAGCACAGATACGCAGTATTTT
size: few; J: TRBJ1-2; V: TRBV11-2; D: NA; CDR3: CASSLDRDLLYGYTF; DNA: TGTGCCAGCAGCTTAGATCGAGACCTTCTCTATGGCTACACCTTC
size: NA; J: TRBJ2-1; V: TRBV29-1; D: NA; CDR3: CSVRIDEQFF; DNA: TGCAGCGTTCGTATTGATGAGCAGTTCTTC
size: NA; J: TRBJ2-5; V: TRBV12-3/TRBV12-4; D: TRBD2; CDR3: CATSGTSNRETQYF; DNA: TGTGCCACTTCCGGGACTAGCAATAGGGAGACCCAGTACTTC
size: NA; J: TRBJ1-2; V: TRBV5-1; D: NA; CDR3: CASSLIGTNYGYTF; DNA: TGCGCCAGCAGCTTGATAGGGACTAACTATGGCTACACCTTC
size: few; J: TRBJ2-2; V: TRBV11-2; D: NA; CDR3: CASSLGLGYGELFF; DNA: TGTGCCAGCAGCTTAGGCTTGGGGTACGGGGAGCTGTTTTTT
size: many; J: TRBJ2-2; V: TRBV30; D: TRBD2; CDR3: CACSGTSAGELFF; DNA: TGTGCCTGTTCCGGGACTAGTGCCGGGGAGCTGTTTTTT
size: few; J: TRBJ2-2; V: TRBV7-9; D: NA; CDR3: CASSLFPRNTGELFF; DNA: TGTGCCAGCAGCTTATTTCCGAGGAACACCGGGGAGCTGTTTTTT
size: many; J: TRBJ2-1; V: TRBV7-6; D: TRBD1; CDR3: CASSDFRDRVMDEQFF; DNA: TGTGCCAGCAGCGATTTCCGGGACAGGGTAATGGATGAGCAGTTCTTC
size: NA; J: TRBJ1-1; V: TRBV6-5; D: NA; CDR3: CASSYSGGANTEAFF; DNA: TGTGCCAGCAGTTACTCTGGGGGGGCGAACACTGAAGCTTTCTTT
size: few; J: TRBJ2-5; V: TRBV5-3; D: NA; CDR3: CASSPGYLQETQYF; DNA: TGTGCCAGCAGCCCGGGTTATCTGCAAGAGACCCAGTACTTC
size: many; J: TRBJ1-5; V: TRBV7-9; D: TRBD1; CDR3: CASSDDRGSRQPQHF; DNA: TGTGCCAGCAGCGACGACAGGGGAAGTAGGCAGCCCCAGCATTTT